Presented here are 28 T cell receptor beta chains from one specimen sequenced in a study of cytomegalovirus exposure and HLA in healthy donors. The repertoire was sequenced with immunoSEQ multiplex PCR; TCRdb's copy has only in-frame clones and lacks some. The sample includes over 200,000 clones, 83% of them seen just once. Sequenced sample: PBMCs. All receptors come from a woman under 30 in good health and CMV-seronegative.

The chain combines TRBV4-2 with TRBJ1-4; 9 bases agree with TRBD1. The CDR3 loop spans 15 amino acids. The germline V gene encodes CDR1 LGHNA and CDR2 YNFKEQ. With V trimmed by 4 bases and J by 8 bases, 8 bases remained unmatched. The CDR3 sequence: CASSPTGGAAEKLFF. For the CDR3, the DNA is TGTGCCAGCAGCCCTACAGGGGGCGCAGCAGAAAAACTGTTTTTT.

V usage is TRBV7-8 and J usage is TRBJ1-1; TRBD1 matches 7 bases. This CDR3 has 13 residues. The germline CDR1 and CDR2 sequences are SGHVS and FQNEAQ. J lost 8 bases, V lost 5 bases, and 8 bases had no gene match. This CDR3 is CASSRQRQGEAFF. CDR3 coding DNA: TGTGCCAGCAGCCGACAACGACAGGGCGAAGCTTTCTTT.

The CDR3, as DNA: TGTGCCAGCAGCCCCTGGGAGGGGGCTATAGGAAACACCATATATTTT. Translation: CASSPWEGAIGNTIYF. V is TRBV7-9 and J is TRBJ1-3; TRBD1 agrees at 7 bases. The germline V gene has CDR1 SEHNR and CDR2 FQNEAQ (reference sequence). The CDR3 covers 16 residues. The V gene end was trimmed by 5 bases and the J gene end by 4 bases; junction bases not matched to a gene: 11.

The DNA for the CDR3 is TGTGCCAGCAGCCAAGGTCCCCTAGCGGGGGGCTTCTACAATGAGCAGTTCTTC. Residues: CASSQGPLAGGFYNEQFF. This chain connects TRBV4-2 to TRBJ2-1; 11 bases match TRBD2. Germline CDR1 LGHNA, CDR2 YNFKEQ. The CDR3 sequence is 18 residues long. V was pared by 1 base and J by 3 bases, with 8 bases of the junction left unmatched.

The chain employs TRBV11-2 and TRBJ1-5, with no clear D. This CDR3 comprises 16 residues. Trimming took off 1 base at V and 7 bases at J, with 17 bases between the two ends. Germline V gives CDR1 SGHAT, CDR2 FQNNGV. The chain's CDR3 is CASSLGVFPLGQPQHF. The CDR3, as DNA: TGTGCCAGCAGCTTAGGGGTTTTTCCGCTTGGGCAGCCCCAGCATTTT.

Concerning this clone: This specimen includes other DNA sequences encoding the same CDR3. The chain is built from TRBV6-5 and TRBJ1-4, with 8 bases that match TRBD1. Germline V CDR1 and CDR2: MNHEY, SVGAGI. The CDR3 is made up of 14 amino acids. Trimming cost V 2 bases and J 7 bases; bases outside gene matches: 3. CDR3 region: CASSYGQGGEKLFF. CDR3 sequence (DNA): TGTGCCAGCAGTTACGGACAGGGTGGTGAAAAACTGTTTTTT.

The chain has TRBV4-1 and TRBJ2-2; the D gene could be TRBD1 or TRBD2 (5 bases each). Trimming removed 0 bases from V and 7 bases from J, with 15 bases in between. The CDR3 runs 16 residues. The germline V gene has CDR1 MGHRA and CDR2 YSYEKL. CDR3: CASSQERGDMVGELFF. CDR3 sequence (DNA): TGCGCCAGCAGCCAAGAGAGGGGCGATATGGTCGGGGAGCTGTTTTTT.

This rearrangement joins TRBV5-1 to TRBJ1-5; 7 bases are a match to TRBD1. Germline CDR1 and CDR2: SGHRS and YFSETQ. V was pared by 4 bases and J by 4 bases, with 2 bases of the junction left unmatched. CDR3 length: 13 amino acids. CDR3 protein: CASSMTGNQPQHF. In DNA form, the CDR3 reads TGCGCCAGCAGCATGACAGGGAATCAGCCCCAGCATTTT.

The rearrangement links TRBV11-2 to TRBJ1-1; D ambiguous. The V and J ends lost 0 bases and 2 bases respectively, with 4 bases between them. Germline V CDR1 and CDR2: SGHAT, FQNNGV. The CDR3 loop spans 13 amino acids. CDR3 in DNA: TGTGCCAGCAGCTTAGACTTCAACACTGAAGCTTTCTTT. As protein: CASSLDFNTEAFF.

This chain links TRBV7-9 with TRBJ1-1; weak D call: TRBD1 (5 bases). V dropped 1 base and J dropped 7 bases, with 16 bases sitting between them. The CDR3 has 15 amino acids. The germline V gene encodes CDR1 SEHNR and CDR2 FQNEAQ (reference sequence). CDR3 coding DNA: TGTGCCAGCAGCTTAGACGTAGGGACGGAGATTGAAGCTTTCTTT. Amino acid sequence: CASSLDVGTEIEAFF.

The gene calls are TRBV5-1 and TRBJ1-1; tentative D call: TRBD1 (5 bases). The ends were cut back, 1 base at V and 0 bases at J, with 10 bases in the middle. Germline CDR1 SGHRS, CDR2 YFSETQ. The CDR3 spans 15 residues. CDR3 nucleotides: TGCGCCAGCAGCTTGTCGGGGGGATTGAACACTGAAGCTTTCTTT. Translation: CASSLSGGLNTEAFF.

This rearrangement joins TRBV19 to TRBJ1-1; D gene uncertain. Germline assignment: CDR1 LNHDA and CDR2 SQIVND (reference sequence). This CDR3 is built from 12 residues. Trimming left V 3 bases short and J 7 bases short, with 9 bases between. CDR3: CASSIPGYEAFF. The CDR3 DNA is TGTGCCAGTAGTATCCCCGGATATGAAGCTTTCTTT.

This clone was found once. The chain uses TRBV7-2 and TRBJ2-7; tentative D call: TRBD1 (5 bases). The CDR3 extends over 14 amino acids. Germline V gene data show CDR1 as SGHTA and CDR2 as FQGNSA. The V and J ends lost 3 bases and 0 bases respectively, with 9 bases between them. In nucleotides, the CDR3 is TGTGCCAGCAGCTTTTTAGGGGACTCCTACGAGCAGTACTTC. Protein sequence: CASSFLGDSYEQYF.

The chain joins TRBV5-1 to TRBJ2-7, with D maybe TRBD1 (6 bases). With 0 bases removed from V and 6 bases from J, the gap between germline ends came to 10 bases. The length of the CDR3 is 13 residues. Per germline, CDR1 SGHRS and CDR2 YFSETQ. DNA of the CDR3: TGCGCCAGCAGCTTGGGGGCAGGGGCCGAGCAGTACTTC. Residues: CASSLGAGAEQYF. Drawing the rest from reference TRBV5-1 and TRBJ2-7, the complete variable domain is KAGVTQTPRYLIKTRGQQVTLSCSPISGHRSVSWYQQTPGQGLQFLFEYFSETQRNKGNFPGRFSGRQFSNSRSEMNVSTLELGDSALYLCASSLGAGAEQYFGPGTRLTVT.

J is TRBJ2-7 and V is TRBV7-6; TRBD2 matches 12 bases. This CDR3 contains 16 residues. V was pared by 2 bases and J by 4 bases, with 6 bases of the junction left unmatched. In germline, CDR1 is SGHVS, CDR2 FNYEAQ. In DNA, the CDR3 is TGTGCCAGCAGCTTATGGACTAGCGGGGATGTATACGAGCAGTACTTC. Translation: CASSLWTSGDVYEQYF.

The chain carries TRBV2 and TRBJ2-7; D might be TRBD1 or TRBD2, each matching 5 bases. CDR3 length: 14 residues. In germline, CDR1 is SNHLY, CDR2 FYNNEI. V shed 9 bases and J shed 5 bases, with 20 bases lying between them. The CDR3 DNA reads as TGTGCCAGTCGAACGTTACGGGGCGTTAACGAGCAGTACTTC. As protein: CASRTLRGVNEQYF.

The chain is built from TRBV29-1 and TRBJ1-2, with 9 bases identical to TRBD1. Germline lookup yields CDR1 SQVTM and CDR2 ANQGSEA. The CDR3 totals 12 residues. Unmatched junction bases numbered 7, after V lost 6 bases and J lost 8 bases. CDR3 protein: CSVWTGVGGYTF. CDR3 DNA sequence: TGCAGCGTCTGGACAGGGGTGGGAGGCTACACCTTC. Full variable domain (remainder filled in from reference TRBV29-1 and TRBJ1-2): SAVISQKPSRDICQRGTSLTIQCQVDSQVTMMFWYRQQPGQSLTLIATANQGSEATYESGFVIDKFPISRPNLTFSTLTVSNMSPEDSSIYLCSVWTGVGGYTFGSGTRLTVV.

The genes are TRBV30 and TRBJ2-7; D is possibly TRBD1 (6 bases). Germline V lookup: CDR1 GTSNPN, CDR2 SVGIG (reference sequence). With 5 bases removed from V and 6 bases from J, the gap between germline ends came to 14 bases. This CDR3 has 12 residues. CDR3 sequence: CAWDDRRREQYF. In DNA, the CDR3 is TGTGCCTGGGACGACAGGCGGCGCGAGCAGTACTTC.

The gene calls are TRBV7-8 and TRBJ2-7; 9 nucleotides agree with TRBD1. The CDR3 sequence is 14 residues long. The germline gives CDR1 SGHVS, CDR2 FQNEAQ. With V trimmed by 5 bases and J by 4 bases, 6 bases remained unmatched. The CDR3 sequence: CASSPDRGLYEQYF. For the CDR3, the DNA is TGTGCCAGCAGCCCGGACAGGGGATTGTACGAGCAGTACTTC.

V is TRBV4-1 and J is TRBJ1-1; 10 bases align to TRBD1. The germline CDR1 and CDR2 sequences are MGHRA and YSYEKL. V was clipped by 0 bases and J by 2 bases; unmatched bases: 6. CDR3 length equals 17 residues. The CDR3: CASSQDSGQGYNTEAFF. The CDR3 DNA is TGCGCCAGCAGCCAAGATTCGGGACAGGGGTATAACACTGAAGCTTTCTTT.

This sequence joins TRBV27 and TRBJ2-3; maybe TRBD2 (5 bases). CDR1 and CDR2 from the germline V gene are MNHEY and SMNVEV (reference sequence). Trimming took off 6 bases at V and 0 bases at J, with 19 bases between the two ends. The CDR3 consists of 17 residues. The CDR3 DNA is TGTGCCAGCAGCTCCTACCTCAGCGGATCTAGCACAGATACGCAGTATTTT. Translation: CASSSYLSGSSTDTQYF.

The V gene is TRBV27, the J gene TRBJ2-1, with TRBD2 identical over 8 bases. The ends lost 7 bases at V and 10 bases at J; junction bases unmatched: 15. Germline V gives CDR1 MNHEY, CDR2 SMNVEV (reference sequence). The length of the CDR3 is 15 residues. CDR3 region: CASTNRPGLAAEQFF. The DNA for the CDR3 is TGTGCCAGCACTAACCGCCCAGGACTAGCCGCCGAGCAGTTCTTC.

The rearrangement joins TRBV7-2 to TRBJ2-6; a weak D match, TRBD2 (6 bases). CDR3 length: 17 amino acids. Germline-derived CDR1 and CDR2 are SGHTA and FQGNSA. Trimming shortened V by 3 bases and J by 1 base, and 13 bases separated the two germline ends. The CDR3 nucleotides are TGTGCCAGCAGCTTCCACCCCGGGGGATCTGGGGCCAACGTCCTGACTTTC. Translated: CASSFHPGGSGANVLTF.

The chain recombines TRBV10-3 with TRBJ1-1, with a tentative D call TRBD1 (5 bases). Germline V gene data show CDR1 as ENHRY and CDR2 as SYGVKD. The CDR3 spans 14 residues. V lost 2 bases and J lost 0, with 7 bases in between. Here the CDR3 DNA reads TGTGCCATCAGTGAGCAGGGTCTGAACACTGAAGCTTTCTTT. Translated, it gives CAISEQGLNTEAFF.

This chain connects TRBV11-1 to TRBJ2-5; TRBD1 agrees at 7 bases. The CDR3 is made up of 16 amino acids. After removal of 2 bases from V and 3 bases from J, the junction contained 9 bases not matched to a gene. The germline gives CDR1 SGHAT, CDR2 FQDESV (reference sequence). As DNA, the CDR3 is TGTGCCAGCAGCTTATCGTTCAGGGGGAGTAAAGAGACCCAGTACTTC. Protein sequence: CASSLSFRGSKETQYF.

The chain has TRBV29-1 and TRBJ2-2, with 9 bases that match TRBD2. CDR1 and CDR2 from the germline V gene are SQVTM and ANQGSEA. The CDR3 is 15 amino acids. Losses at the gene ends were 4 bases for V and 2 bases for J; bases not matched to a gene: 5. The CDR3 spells CSVVLAGTNTGELFF. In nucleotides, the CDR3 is TGCAGCGTTGTTCTAGCGGGGACAAACACCGGGGAGCTGTTTTTT.

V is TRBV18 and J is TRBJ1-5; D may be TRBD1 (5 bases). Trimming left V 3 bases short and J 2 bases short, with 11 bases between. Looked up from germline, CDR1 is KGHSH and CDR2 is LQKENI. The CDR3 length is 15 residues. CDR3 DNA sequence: TGTGCCAGCTCACCGAGGCAGGGAGGCAATCAGCCCCAGCATTTT. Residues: CASSPRQGGNQPQHF.

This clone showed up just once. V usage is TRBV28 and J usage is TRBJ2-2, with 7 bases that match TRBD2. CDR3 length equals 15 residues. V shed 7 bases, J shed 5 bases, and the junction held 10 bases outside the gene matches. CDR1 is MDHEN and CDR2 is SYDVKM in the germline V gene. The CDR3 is CASTLGGVRTGELFF. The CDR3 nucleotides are TGTGCCAGCACCCTGGGAGGGGTGAGGACCGGGGAGCTGTTTTTT.